Listed here is a single T cell receptor beta chain. The data derive from a study of blood T cell repertoires in COVID-19. Whole-study context: The study drew acute and convalescent COVID-19 samples from the United States, Italy and Spain. In each case, the material was cDNA or gDNA derived from T cells, B-cell-depleted T cells, or PBMCs.

The germline V gene encodes CDR1 SEHNR and CDR2 FQNEAQ (reference sequence). V was trimmed by 5 bases and J by 3 bases, leaving 5 bases between them. The CDR3 spans 11 residues. Original processing notes: Estimated nucleated cell counts came from reference gene primer amplification. TCRdb's copy holds only in-frame clones and misses some; the assay was immunoSEQ multiplex PCR. D and trimming come from the DNA, and the V and J calls and clone size come from that table. In the table there are tens of thousands of clones, around 86% of which are singletons. This chain connects TRBV7-9 to TRBJ2-7; D gene unclear. Sequenced sample: peripheral blood. This clonotype was sampled from a human donor in a cohort sampled during active COVID-19. For the CDR3, the DNA is TGTGCCAGCAGCCCAGACTACGAGCAGTACTTC. Translation: CASSPDYEQYF.